These T cell receptor beta chains were read from a single sample in a study of tumor-infiltrating lymphocytes in primary liver carcinoma. One entry per CDR3 protein results from TCRdb running MiXCR on the multiplex PCR reads. Among approximately 340,000 distinct CDR3 sequences listed, 65% were seen once. The sample taken for sequencing was peripheral blood. Source of these receptors: a middle-aged man with primary liver carcinoma and hepatitis B virus infection. The CDR3 runs from the conserved cysteine through the conserved F or W. A D gene is named only where the DNA matches it firmly. Clone size is shown for a subset of rows, as once, few, many or a class of expanded clone.

D gene: .
V gene: TRBV4-1
clone size: .
J gene: TRBJ2-1
CDR3 DNA: TGCGTCAGCAGCCAAGGATGGGTCCGGGCGTGGGACAATGAGCAGTCCTTC
CDR3 protein: CVSSQGWVRAWDNEQSF

D gene: .
V gene: TRBV6-2/TRBV6-3
clone size: few
J gene: TRBJ2-1
CDR3 DNA: TGTGCCAGCAGTTACGGGAAGCGGACCGCCTACAATGAGCAGTTCTTC
CDR3 protein: CASSYGKRTAYNEQFF

D gene: .
V gene: TRBV28
clone size: .
J gene: TRBJ1-1
CDR3 DNA: TGTGCCAGCAGCCCGCAGTCCCGGGACATATCTGAAGCTTTCTTT
CDR3 protein: CASSPQSRDISEAFF

D gene: .
V gene: TRBV29-1
clone size: .
J gene: TRBJ2-2
CDR3 DNA: TGCAGCGTTGACGGCAGGGGTTATGGGTCCGGGGAGCTGTTTTTT
CDR3 protein: CSVDGRGYGSGELFF

D gene: TRBD1
V gene: TRBV6-6
clone size: .
J gene: TRBJ2-5
CDR3 DNA: TGTGCCGGCAGTTCTACGACAGGGGGTGAGACCCAGTACTTC
CDR3 protein: CAGSSTTGGETQYF

D gene: .
V gene: TRBV7-9
clone size: .
J gene: TRBJ1-1
CDR3 DNA: TGTGCCAGCAGCTCGGCAGGGGACACTGAAGCTTTCTTT
CDR3 protein: CASSSAGDTEAFF

D gene: TRBD2
V gene: TRBV11-2
clone size: medium-sized
J gene: TRBJ2-3
CDR3 DNA: TGTGCCAGCAGTTCAATCCGGGGACTAGCGTCGCAGTATTTT
CDR3 protein: CASSSIRGLASQYF

D gene: TRBD1
V gene: TRBV4-1
clone size: .
J gene: TRBJ1-1
CDR3 DNA: TGCGCCAGCAGGGTCGGTCCGACAGGGGGCCCGAACACTGAAACTTTCTTT
CDR3 protein: CASRVGPTGGPNTETFF

D gene: .
V gene: TRBV11-2
clone size: once
J gene: TRBJ2-7
CDR3 DNA: TGTGCCAGCAGCCCACAGATCGCAGAGCAGTACTTC
CDR3 protein: CASSPQIAEQYF

D gene: .
V gene: TRBV12-3/TRBV12-4
clone size: .
J gene: TRBJ2-3
CDR3 DNA: TGTGACAGCAGTTCTTGGGGTACGCAGTATTTT
CDR3 protein: CDSSSWGTQYF

D gene: .
V gene: TRBV29-1
clone size: many
J gene: TRBJ2-1
CDR3 DNA: TGCAGCGTACCCCGACAGACCTACAATGAGCAGTTCTTC
CDR3 protein: CSVPRQTYNEQFF

D gene: TRBD2
V gene: TRBV11-1
clone size: .
J gene: TRBJ2-1
CDR3 DNA: TGTGCCAGCAGCCATACTAGCGAGGATGAACAGTTCTTC
CDR3 protein: CASSHTSEDEQFF

D gene: .
V gene: TRBV11-2
clone size: once
J gene: TRBJ2-7
CDR3 DNA: TGTGCCAGCAGTCTTAGGTCCGGGGTCTATGAGCAGTACTTC
CDR3 protein: CASSLRSGVYEQYF

D gene: .
V gene: TRBV11-2
clone size: .
J gene: TRBJ2-3
CDR3 DNA: TGTGCCAGCAGTCCCCTCGCTGGGAGCACCAACATAGATACGCAGTATTTT
CDR3 protein: CASSPLAGSTNIDTQYF

D gene: TRBD2
V gene: TRBV29-1
clone size: many
J gene: TRBJ2-1
CDR3 DNA: TGCAGCGTGAGGACTAGCGGTGTGGGGGGTGAGCAGTTCTTC
CDR3 protein: CSVRTSGVGGEQFF

D gene: .
V gene: TRBV6-2/TRBV6-3
clone size: many
J gene: TRBJ2-4
CDR3 DNA: TGTGCCAGCAGCGTCGGACTGATTGCGGAAAACATTCAGTACTTC
CDR3 protein: CASSVGLIAENIQYF

D gene: .
V gene: TRBV5-1
clone size: few
J gene: TRBJ2-7
CDR3 DNA: TGCGCCAGCAGCTTGGTCGGGGCCCTGGCCTACGAGCAGTACTTC
CDR3 protein: CASSLVGALAYEQYF

D gene: .
V gene: TRBV29-1
clone size: .
J gene: TRBJ2-3
CDR3 DNA: TGCGGCGTTACCTTACTAGCAGGGGATACGCAGTATTTT
CDR3 protein: CGVTLLAGDTQYF

D gene: .
V gene: TRBV11-3
clone size: many
J gene: TRBJ2-1
CDR3 DNA: TGTGCCAGCAGGTTTAGCCCTACCTCCTACAATGAGCAGTTCTTC
CDR3 protein: CASRFSPTSYNEQFF

D gene: TRBD2
V gene: TRBV28
clone size: .
J gene: TRBJ2-7
CDR3 DNA: TGTGCCAGCAGCCCCGGGACTAACGGGAGAATCTACGAGCAGTACTTC
CDR3 protein: CASSPGTNGRIYEQYF

D gene: .
V gene: TRBV11-2
clone size: .
J gene: TRBJ2-5
CDR3 DNA: TGTGCCAGCAGCCCATCAGGGGAGACCCTGTACTTC
CDR3 protein: CASSPSGETLYF

D gene: TRBD2
V gene: TRBV20-1
clone size: .
J gene: TRBJ2-3
CDR3 DNA: TGCAGTGCTGTGGCGGGAGGGCGTTCTAGCACAGATACGCAGTATTTT
CDR3 protein: CSAVAGGRSSTDTQYF

D gene: .
V gene: TRBV12-3/TRBV12-4
clone size: .
J gene: TRBJ2-3
CDR3 DNA: TGTGACAGCAGTTTGGCGCATCCCCTGCAGTATTTT
CDR3 protein: CDSSLAHPLQYF

D gene: TRBD2
V gene: TRBV12-3/TRBV12-4
clone size: .
J gene: TRBJ2-1
CDR3 DNA: TGTGCCAGCAGTCCGCGACTAGCGGGAGGGAACAATGAGCAGTTCTTC
CDR3 protein: CASSPRLAGGNNEQFF

D gene: .
V gene: TRBV12-3/TRBV12-4
clone size: .
J gene: TRBJ1-1
CDR3 DNA: TGTGCCAGCAACCAGGACCTTCCGAGAGGAACTGAAGCTTTCTTT
CDR3 protein: CASNQDLPRGTEAFF

D gene: .
V gene: TRBV5-6
clone size: .
J gene: TRBJ2-7
CDR3 DNA: TGTGCCAGCAGCTCCACCTACGAGCAGTGCTTC
CDR3 protein: CASSSTYEQCF

D gene: TRBD2
V gene: TRBV13
clone size: once
J gene: TRBJ2-3
CDR3 DNA: TGTGACAGCAGCCCTTCCGGGACTAGCGCGTTAGCAGATACGCAGTATTTT
CDR3 protein: CDSSPSGTSALADTQYF

D gene: .
V gene: TRBV5-6
clone size: .
J gene: TRBJ1-6
CDR3 DNA: TGTGCCAGCATCTCTACCACCGGTCGGCTCGCAAATTCACCCCTCCACTTT
CDR3 protein: CASISTTGRLANSPLHF

D gene: .
V gene: TRBV4-1
clone size: .
J gene: TRBJ2-5
CDR3 DNA: TGCGACAGCAGCCAAGATTCACCGACCCAGTACTTC
CDR3 protein: CDSSQDSPTQYF

D gene: .
V gene: TRBV6-1
clone size: .
J gene: TRBJ2-2
CDR3 DNA: TGTGCCAGCAGTGAACCCGTCGGGGAGCTGTTTTTT
CDR3 protein: CASSEPVGELFF

D gene: TRBD1
V gene: TRBV14
clone size: .
J gene: TRBJ2-5
CDR3 DNA: TGTGCCAGCAGCCACCGGGCAGGGGGACGAGAGACCCAGTACTTC
CDR3 protein: CASSHRAGGRETQYF

D gene: .
V gene: TRBV4-2
clone size: many
J gene: TRBJ2-3
CDR3 DNA: TGTGCCAGCAGCCAAGTTTCGGTCGGCCTCATAGGGACGCAGTATTTT
CDR3 protein: CASSQVSVGLIGTQYF

D gene: .
V gene: TRBV12-3/TRBV12-4
clone size: .
J gene: TRBJ1-1
CDR3 DNA: TGTGCCAGCAGTTTATGGGGGAGCACTGAAGCCTTCTTT
CDR3 protein: CASSLWGSTEAFF

D gene: .
V gene: TRBV5-1
clone size: few
J gene: TRBJ2-5
CDR3 DNA: TGCGCCAGCAGCAATCTAGGGGCGGGCCGGGAGACCCAGTACTTC
CDR3 protein: CASSNLGAGRETQYF

D gene: TRBD2
V gene: TRBV4-1
clone size: many
J gene: TRBJ2-1
CDR3 DNA: TGCGCCAGCAGCCATCGGACTAGCGGGGGGAATGAGCAGTTCTTC
CDR3 protein: CASSHRTSGGNEQFF

D gene: .
V gene: TRBV10-3
clone size: many
J gene: TRBJ2-5
CDR3 DNA: TGTGCCATCAGTGACAGTAACCAAGAGACCCAGTACTTC
CDR3 protein: CAISDSNQETQYF

D gene: .
V gene: TRBV11-3
clone size: .
J gene: TRBJ1-1
CDR3 DNA: TGTGCCAGTAGCGAAACAGTAGACACTGAAGCTTTCTTT
CDR3 protein: CASSETVDTEAFF

D gene: TRBD2
V gene: TRBV5-1
clone size: .
J gene: TRBJ2-1
CDR3 DNA: TGCGCCAGCAGCTCCTCTAGCGGGAGGGCCGGAAATGAGCAGTTCTTC
CDR3 protein: CASSSSSGRAGNEQFF

D gene: .
V gene: TRBV28
clone size: .
J gene: TRBJ2-7
CDR3 DNA: TGTGCCAGCAGTTTATGGCGCGGGAACCCCTACGAGCAGTACTTC
CDR3 protein: CASSLWRGNPYEQYF

D gene: .
V gene: TRBV6-5
clone size: .
J gene: TRBJ2-7
CDR3 DNA: TGTGCCTGCAGTTACTCGGAGTCTGGAGGTACCACGCAGTACTTC
CDR3 protein: CACSYSESGGTTQYF

D gene: TRBD1
V gene: TRBV7-9
clone size: .
J gene: TRBJ2-2
CDR3 DNA: TGTGCCTCCGAAATCGGGACAGGGCGAACCGGGGAGCTGTTTTTT
CDR3 protein: CASEIGTGRTGELFF

D gene: .
V gene: TRBV11-2
clone size: .
J gene: TRBJ2-1
CDR3 DNA: TGTGCCAGCAGCTTAGTACCACTCGGCTATGAGCAGTTCTTC
CDR3 protein: CASSLVPLGYEQFF

D gene: .
V gene: TRBV6-6
clone size: .
J gene: TRBJ1-6
CDR3 DNA: TGTGCCAGCAATTACGGGGGGCCGGAGGTTAATAGCTCACCCCTCCACTTT
CDR3 protein: CASNYGGPEVNSSPLHF

D gene: TRBD2
V gene: TRBV11-2
clone size: .
J gene: TRBJ2-3
CDR3 DNA: TGTGCCGGCAGCTTCCGACTAGCGGAGAACGCAGTTACGCAGTATTTT
CDR3 protein: CAGSFRLAENAVTQYF

D gene: .
V gene: TRBV4-1
clone size: .
J gene: TRBJ1-1
CDR3 DNA: TGCGGCAGCAGCCAACCACTCGGGAGGAACACTGAAGCTTTCTTT
CDR3 protein: CGSSQPLGRNTEAFF

D gene: .
V gene: TRBV11-3
clone size: .
J gene: TRBJ2-6
CDR3 DNA: TGTGCCAGCAACTCGACAGCACAGTCTGGGACCAGCGTCCTGACTTTC
CDR3 protein: CASNSTAQSGTSVLTF

D gene: .
V gene: TRBV6-2/TRBV6-3
clone size: many
J gene: TRBJ2-7
CDR3 DNA: TGTGCCAGCAGTAGCCCGACTCACGAGCAGTACTTC
CDR3 protein: CASSSPTHEQYF

D gene: TRBD2
V gene: TRBV6-1
clone size: many
J gene: TRBJ2-1
CDR3 DNA: TGTGCCAGCAGTGAAGCGTCCGGGAGGGCTTGGAATGAGCAGTTCTTC
CDR3 protein: CASSEASGRAWNEQFF

D gene: .
V gene: TRBV28
clone size: few
J gene: TRBJ2-3
CDR3 DNA: TGTGCCAGCAGCCCGAGGCGGGATACGCAGTATTTT
CDR3 protein: CASSPRRDTQYF

D gene: .
V gene: TRBV11-2
clone size: .
J gene: TRBJ2-3
CDR3 DNA: TGTGCCAGCAGTTCCTACGGACAGCCCCAGTATTTT
CDR3 protein: CASSSYGQPQYF

D gene: .
V gene: TRBV6-2/TRBV6-3
clone size: many
J gene: TRBJ2-1
CDR3 DNA: TGTGCCAGCTTAAAAACAGGACCCAATGAGCAGTTCTTC
CDR3 protein: CASLKTGPNEQFF

D gene: .
V gene: TRBV29-1
clone size: .
J gene: TRBJ2-3
CDR3 DNA: TGTAGCGTATTGGGTCGTTCTGGCACAGATACGCAGTATTTT
CDR3 protein: CSVLGRSGTDTQYF

D gene: TRBD1
V gene: TRBV6-2/TRBV6-3
clone size: .
J gene: TRBJ1-1
CDR3 DNA: TGTGCCAGCAGCACAAGACAGGGGGCCGCACCGAACACTGAAGCTTTCTTT
CDR3 protein: CASSTRQGAAPNTEAFF

D gene: .
V gene: TRBV6-1
clone size: few
J gene: TRBJ2-2
CDR3 DNA: TGTGCCAGCACAACCCCGAGGGAGGGGGCCGACACCGGGGAGCCGTTTTTT
CDR3 protein: CASTTPREGADTGEPFF

D gene: TRBD2
V gene: TRBV11-2
clone size: .
J gene: TRBJ2-7
CDR3 DNA: TGTGTCAGCAGCTTAGCTCTAGCGGGAGGGCCCTCCGAGCAATACTTC
CDR3 protein: CVSSLALAGGPSEQYF

D gene: .
V gene: TRBV11-2
clone size: .
J gene: TRBJ2-1
CDR3 DNA: TGTGCCGGCAGCTTCCGAACCCGTAACAATGAGCAGTTCTTC
CDR3 protein: CAGSFRTRNNEQFF

D gene: TRBD2
V gene: TRBV11-2
clone size: .
J gene: TRBJ2-1
CDR3 DNA: TGTTCCAGCAGCCTTAGCGGGTCGCTCAATGACCAGTTCTTC
CDR3 protein: CSSSLSGSLNDQFF

D gene: .
V gene: TRBV5-1
clone size: .
J gene: TRBJ1-1
CDR3 DNA: TGCGCCAGCAGCCGGTCTGGGAACTTAAACACTGAAGCTTTCTTT
CDR3 protein: CASSRSGNLNTEAFF